This TCR beta chain was recorded in a study of shared clonotypes between healthy human individuals. Germline lookup yields CDR1 SGHTA and CDR2 FQGNSA. The length of the CDR3 is 14 residues. V trimming: 5 bases; J trimming: 5 bases; junction bases outside the gene matches: 3. For each subset, genomic DNA was distributed in equal portions over several immunoSEQ plates. Data came from immunoSEQ multiplex PCR; TCRdb stores just in-frame clones and leaves some out. The sample carries about 1.1 million clones, approximately 80% recorded once. Comments on this clone: A read error may be the cause here, since a much bigger clone is one base away.

The chain couples TRBV7-2 to TRBJ2-7; 13 bases match TRBD2. The sample comprised memory CD4+ T cells from PBMCs. As to subset: CD45RA-negative fraction. The receptor was isolated from a man between 18 and 35 years old in good health. Some clones in this sample may be carry-over from other donors' samples. CDR3 DNA: TGTGCCAGCAGCCCCGGGACTAGCGGGAACGAGCAGTACTTC. Its translation is CASSPGTSGNEQYF.